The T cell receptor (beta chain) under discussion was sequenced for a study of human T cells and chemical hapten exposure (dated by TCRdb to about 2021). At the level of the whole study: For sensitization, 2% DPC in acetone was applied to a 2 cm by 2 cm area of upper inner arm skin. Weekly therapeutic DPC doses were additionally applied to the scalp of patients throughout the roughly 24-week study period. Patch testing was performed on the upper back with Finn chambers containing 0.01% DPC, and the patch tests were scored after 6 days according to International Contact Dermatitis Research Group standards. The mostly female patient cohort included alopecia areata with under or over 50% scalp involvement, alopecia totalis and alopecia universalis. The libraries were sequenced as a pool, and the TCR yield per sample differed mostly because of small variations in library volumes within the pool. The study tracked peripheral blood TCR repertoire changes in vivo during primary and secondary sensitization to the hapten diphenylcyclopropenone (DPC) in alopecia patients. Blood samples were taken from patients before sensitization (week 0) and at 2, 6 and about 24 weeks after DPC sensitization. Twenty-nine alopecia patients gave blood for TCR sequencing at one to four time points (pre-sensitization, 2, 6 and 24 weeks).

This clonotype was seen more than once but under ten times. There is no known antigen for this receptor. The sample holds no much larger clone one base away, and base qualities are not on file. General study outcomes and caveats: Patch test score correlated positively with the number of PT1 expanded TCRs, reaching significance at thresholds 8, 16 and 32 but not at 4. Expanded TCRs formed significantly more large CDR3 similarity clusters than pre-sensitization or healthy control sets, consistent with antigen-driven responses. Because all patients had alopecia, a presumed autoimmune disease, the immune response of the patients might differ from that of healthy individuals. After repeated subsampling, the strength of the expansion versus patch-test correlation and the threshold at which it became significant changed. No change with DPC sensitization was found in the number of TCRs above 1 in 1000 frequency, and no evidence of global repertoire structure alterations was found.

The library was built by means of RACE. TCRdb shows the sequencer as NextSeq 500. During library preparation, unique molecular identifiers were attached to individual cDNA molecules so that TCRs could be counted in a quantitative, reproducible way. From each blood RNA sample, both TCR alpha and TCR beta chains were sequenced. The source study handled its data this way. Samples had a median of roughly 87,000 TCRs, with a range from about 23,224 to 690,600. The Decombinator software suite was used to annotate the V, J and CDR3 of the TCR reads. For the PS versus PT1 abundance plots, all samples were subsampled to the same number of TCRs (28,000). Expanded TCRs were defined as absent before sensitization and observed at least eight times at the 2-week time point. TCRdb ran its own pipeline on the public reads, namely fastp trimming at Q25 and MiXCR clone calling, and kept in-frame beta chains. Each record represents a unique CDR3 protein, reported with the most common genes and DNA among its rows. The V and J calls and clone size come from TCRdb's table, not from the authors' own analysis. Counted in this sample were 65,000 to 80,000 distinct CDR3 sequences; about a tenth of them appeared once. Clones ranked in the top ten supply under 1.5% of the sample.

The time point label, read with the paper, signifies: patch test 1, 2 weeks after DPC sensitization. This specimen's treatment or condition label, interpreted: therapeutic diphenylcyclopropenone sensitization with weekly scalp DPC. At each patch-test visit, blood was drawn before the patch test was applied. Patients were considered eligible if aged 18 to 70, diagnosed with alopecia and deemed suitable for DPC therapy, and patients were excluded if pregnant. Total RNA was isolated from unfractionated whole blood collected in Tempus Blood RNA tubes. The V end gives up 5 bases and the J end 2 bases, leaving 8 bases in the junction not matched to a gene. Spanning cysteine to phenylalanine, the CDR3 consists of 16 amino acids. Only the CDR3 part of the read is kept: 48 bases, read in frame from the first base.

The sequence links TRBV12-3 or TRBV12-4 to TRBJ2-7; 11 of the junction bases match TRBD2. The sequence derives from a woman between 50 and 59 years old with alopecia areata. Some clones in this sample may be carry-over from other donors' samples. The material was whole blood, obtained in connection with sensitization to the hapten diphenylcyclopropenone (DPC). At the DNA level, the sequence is TGTGCCAGCAGTCCAGGACTAGCGGGCGTCACCTACGAGCAGTACTTC. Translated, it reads CASSPGLAGVTYEQYF.